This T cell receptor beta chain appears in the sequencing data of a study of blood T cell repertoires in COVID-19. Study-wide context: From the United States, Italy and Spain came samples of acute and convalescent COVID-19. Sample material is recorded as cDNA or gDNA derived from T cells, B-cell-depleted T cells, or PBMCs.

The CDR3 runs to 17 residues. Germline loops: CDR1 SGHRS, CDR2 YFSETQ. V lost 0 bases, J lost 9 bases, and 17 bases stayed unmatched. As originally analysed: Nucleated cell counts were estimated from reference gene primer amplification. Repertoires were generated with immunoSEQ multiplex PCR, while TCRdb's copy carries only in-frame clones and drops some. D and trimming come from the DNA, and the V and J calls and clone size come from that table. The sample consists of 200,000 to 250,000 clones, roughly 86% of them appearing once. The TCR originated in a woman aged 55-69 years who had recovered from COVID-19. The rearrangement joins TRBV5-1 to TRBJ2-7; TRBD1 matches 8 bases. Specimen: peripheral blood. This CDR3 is CASSLDRNAGTGGGQYF. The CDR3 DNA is TGCGCCAGCAGCTTGGATCGGAATGCGGGGACAGGCGGCGGGCAGTACTTC.